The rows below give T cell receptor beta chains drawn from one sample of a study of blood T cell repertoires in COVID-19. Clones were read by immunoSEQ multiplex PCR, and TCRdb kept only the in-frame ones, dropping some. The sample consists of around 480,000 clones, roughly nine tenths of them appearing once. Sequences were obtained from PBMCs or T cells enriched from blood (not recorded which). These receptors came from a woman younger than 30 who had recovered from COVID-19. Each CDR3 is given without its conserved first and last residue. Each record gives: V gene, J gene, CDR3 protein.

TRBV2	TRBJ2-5	ASSLRETQY
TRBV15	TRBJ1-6	ATSRDRGDSPLH
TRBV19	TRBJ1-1	ASSIGLEITEAF
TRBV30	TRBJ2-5	AWSEQGGETQY
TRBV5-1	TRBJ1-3	ASSLGVDSGNTIY
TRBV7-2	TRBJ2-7	ASSLPGQGSEQY
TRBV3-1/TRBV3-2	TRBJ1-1	ASSRGENTEAF
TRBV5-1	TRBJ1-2	ASRIQVEDGYT
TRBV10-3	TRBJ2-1	AIRDDSGKEQF
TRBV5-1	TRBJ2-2	ATTGTAVTGELF
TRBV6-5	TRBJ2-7	ASREGGQGSHEQY
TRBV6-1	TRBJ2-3	ASSGQRGGWTDTQY
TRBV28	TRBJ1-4	ASSLGGEVGEKLF
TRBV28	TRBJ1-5	ASRVTGGSNQPQH
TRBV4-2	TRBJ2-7	ASSQDPGLAGSYEQY
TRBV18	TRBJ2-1	ASSQAGSNEQF
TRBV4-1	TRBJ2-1	ASSQDRVGRYNEQF
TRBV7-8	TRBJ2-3	ASSLRSVRLATGTQY
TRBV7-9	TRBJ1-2	ASSSGTGGGYGYT
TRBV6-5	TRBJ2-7	ASSLTRDSSYEQY
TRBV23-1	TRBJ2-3	ASTEGRGHTPSSSTDTQY
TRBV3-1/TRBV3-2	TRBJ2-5	ASSRGQGVETQY
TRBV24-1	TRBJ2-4	ATSGKLIAKNIQY
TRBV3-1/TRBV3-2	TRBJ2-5	ASSSGGSGGSPSRAQY
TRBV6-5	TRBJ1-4	ASSYSYFSTNEKLF
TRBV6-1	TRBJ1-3	ASSTGTAGNTIY
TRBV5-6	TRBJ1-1	ASSLGDRFEAF
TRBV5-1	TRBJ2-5	ASSLALAGGPETQY
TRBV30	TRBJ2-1	AWSRGATYNEQF
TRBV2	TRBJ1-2	ASSEARASPYGYT
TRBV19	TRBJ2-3	ASSRGYTDTQY
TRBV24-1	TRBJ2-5	ATSDRAGGSETQY